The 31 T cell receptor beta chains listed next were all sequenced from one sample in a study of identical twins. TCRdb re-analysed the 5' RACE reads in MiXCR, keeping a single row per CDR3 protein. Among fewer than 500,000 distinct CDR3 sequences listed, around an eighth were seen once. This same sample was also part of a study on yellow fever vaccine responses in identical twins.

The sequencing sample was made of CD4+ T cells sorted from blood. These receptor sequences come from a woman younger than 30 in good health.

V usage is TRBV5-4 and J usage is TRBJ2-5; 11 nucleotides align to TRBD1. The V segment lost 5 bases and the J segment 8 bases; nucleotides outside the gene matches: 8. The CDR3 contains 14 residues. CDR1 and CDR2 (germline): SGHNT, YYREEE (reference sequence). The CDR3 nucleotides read TGTGCCAGCAGGCAACCGGGACAGGGGGGTACCCAGTACTTC. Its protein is CASRQPGQGGTQYF.

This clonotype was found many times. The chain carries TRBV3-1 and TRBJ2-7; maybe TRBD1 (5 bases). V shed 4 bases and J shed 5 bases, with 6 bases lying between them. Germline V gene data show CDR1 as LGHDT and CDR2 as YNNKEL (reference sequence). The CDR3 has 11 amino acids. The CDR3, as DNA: TGTGCCAGCAGCCCCAGGGACGAGCAGTACTTC. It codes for CASSPRDEQYF.

Here the CDR3 reads CASSQEGRMSSYNEQFF. CDR3 bases: TGTGCCAGCAGCCAAGAGGGGCGGATGAGCTCCTACAATGAGCAGTTCTTC. V and J are TRBV4-2 and TRBJ2-1; perhaps TRBD1 as D (5 bases). V gave up 0 bases and J gave up 0 bases, with 12 bases separating them. Germline V gene sequence: CDR1 LGHNA, CDR2 YNFKEQ. This CDR3 is 17 amino acids long.

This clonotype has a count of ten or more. CDR3 loop: CASSPTGDYEQYF. DNA for the CDR3: TGTGCCAGCAGCCCTACAGGGGACTACGAGCAGTACTTC. The chain is built from TRBV5-5 and TRBJ2-7, with TRBD1 matching over 7 bases. The CDR3 totals 13 residues. In germline, CDR1 is SGHKS, CDR2 YYEKEE (reference sequence). V dropped 4 bases and J dropped 3; count of bases not matched to a gene: 4. The variable domain in full, with the rest retrieved from reference TRBV5-5 and TRBJ2-7, is DAGVTQSPTHLIKTRGQQVTLRCSPISGHKSVSWYQQVLGQGPQFIFQYYEKEERGRGNFPDRFSARQFPNYSSELNVNALLLGDSALYLCASSPTGDYEQYFGPGTRLTVT.

CDR3 nucleotide sequence: TGTGCCAGCAACACCTACGTTAAGTTAACCTACGAGCAGTACTTC. It is translated as CASNTYVKLTYEQYF. The rearrangement uses TRBV5-8 and TRBJ2-7, with D uncertain. V shed 6 bases and J shed 2 bases, with 18 bases lying between them. Germline V gene data show CDR1 as SGHTS and CDR2 as YDEGEE. This CDR3 region has 15 residues.

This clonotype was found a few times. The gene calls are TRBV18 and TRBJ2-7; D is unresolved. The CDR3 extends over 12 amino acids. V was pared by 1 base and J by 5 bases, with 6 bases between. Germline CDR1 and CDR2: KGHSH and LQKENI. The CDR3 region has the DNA TGTGCCAGCTCACCACTGCTTGACGAGCAGTACTTC. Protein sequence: CASSPLLDEQYF.

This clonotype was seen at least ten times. As DNA, the CDR3 is TGTGCCAGCAGCCAAGGGACAGGGCTAAACACCGGGGAGCTGTTTTTT. As protein: CASSQGTGLNTGELFF. The chain recombines TRBV3-1 with TRBJ2-2; 8 nucleotides agree with TRBD1. The germline V gene encodes CDR1 LGHDT and CDR2 YNNKEL (reference sequence). There are 16 residues in the CDR3. The trim removed 1 base at V and 2 bases at J, leaving 3 bases unmatched.

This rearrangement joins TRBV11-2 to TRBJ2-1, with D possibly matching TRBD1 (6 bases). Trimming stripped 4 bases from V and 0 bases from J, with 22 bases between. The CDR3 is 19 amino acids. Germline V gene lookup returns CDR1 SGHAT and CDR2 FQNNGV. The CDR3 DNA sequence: TGTGCCAGCAGCTCCCCTCGAGTTTTGGGGGCAAGCTCCTACAATGAGCAGTTCTTC. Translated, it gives CASSSPRVLGASSYNEQFF. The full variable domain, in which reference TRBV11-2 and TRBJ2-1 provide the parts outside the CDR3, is EAGVAQSPRYKIIEKRQSVAFWCNPISGHATLYWYQQILGQGPKLLIQFQNNGVVDDSQLPKDRFSAERLKGVDSTLKIQPAKLEDSAVYLCASSSPRVLGASSYNEQFFGPGTRLTVL.

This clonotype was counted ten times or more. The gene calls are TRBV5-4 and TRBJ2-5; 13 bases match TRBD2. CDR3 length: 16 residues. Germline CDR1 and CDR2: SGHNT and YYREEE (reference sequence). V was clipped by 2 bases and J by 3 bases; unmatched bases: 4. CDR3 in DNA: TGTGCCAGCAGCTTAGGACTAGCGGGAGTAGAAGAGACCCAGTACTTC. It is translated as CASSLGLAGVEETQYF.

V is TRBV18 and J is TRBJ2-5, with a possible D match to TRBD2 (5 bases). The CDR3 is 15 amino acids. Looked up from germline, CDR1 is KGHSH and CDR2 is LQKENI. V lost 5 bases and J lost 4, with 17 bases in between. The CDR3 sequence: CASSGVLVGVETQYF. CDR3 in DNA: TGTGCCAGCTCAGGCGTACTAGTCGGCGTAGAGACCCAGTACTTC.

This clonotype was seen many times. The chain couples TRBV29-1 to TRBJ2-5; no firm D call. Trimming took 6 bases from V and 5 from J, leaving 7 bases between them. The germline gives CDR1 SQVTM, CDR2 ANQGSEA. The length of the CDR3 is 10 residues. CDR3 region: CSVAGETQYF. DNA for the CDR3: TGCAGCGTCGCTGGGGAGACCCAGTACTTC.

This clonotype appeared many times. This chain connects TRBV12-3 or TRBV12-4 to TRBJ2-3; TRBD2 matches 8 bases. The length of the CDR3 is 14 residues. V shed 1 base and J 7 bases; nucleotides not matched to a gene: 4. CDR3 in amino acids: CASSLGDSGNTQYF. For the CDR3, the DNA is TGTGCCAGCAGTTTAGGTGATAGCGGGAATACGCAGTATTTT.

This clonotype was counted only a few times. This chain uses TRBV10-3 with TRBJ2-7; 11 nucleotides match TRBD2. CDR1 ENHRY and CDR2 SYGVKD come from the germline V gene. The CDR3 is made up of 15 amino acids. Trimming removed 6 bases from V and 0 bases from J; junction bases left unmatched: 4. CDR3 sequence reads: CAISHSGRVSYEQYF. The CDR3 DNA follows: TGTGCCATCAGCCATAGCGGGAGGGTCTCCTACGAGCAGTACTTC.

CDR3 DNA: TGTGCCAGCAGCCCGAAGACCCGGACGATACCAGACGAGCAGTACTTC. Residues: CASSPKTRTIPDEQYF. The chain is built from TRBV3-1 and TRBJ2-7; D remains ambiguous. CDR1 and CDR2 from the germline V gene are LGHDT and YNNKEL (reference sequence). The CDR3 length is 16 residues. Trimming removed 4 bases at V and 5 bases at J, with 21 bases between.

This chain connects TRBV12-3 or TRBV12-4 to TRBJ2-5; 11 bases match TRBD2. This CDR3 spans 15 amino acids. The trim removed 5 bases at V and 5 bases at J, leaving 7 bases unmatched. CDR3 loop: CASSPSGGLGETQYF. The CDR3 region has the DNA TGTGCCAGCAGTCCTAGCGGGGGGTTAGGGGAGACCCAGTACTTC.

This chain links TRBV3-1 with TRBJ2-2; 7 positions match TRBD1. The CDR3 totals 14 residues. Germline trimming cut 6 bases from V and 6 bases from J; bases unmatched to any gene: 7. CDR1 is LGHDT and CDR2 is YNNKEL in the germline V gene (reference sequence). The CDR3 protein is CASSHRQGAGELFF. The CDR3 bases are TGTGCCAGCAGTCATAGACAGGGCGCCGGGGAGCTGTTTTTT. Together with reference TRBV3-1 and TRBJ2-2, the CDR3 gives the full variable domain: DTAVSQTPKYLVTQMGNDKSIKCEQNLGHDTMYWYKQDSKKFLKIMFSYNNKELIINETVPNRFSPKSPDKAHLNLHINSLELGDSAVYFCASSHRQGAGELFFGEGSRLTVL.

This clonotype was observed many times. CDR3 coding DNA: TGTGCCAGCAGCCCAAATTTGGGACAGAACACTGAAGCTTTCTTT. As protein: CASSPNLGQNTEAFF. The J gene is TRBJ1-1, the V gene TRBV14, with D possibly being TRBD1 (6 bases). The V gene lost 4 bases and the J gene lost 1 base, with 13 bases spanning the gap. The germline gives CDR1 SGHDN, CDR2 FVKESK. The length of the CDR3 is 15 residues. The variable domain in full, completed from reference TRBV14 and TRBJ1-1, reads EAGVTQFPSHSVIEKGQTVTLRCDPISGHDNLYWYRRVMGKEIKFLLHFVKESKQDESGMPNNRFLAERTGGTYSTLKVQPAELEDSGVYFCASSPNLGQNTEAFFGQGTRLTVV.

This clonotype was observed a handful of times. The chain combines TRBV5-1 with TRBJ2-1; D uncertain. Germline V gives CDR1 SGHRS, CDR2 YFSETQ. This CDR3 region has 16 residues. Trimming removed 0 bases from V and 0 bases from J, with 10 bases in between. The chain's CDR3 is CASSLDLRSSYNEQFF. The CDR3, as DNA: TGCGCCAGCAGCTTGGATTTGCGGAGCTCCTACAATGAGCAGTTCTTC.

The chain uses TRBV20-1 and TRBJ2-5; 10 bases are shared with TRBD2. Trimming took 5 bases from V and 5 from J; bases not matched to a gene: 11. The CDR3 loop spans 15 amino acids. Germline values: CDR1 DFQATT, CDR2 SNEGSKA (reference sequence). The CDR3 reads CSAGVLSGRGETQYF. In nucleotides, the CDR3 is TGCAGTGCTGGGGTTTTGAGCGGGAGGGGGGAGACCCAGTACTTC.

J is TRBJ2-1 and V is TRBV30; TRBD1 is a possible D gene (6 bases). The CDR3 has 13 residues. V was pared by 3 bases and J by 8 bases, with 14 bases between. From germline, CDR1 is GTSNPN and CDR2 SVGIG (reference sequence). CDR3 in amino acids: CAWSAPKGDEQFF. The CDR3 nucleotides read TGTGCCTGGAGCGCCCCTAAGGGGGATGAGCAGTTCTTC.

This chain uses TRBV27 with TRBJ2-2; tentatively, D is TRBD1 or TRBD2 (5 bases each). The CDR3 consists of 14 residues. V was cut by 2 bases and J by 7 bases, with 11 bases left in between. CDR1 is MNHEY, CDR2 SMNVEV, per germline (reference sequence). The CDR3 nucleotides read TGTGCCAGCAGTTTAGAGGGCAGGGTCGGGGAGCTGTTTTTT. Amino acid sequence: CASSLEGRVGELFF.

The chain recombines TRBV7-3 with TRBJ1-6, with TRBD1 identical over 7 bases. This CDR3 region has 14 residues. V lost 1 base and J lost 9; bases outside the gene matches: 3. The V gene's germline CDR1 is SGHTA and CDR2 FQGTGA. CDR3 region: CASSLRQGGSPLHF. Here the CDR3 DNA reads TGTGCCAGCAGCTTAAGACAGGGAGGTTCACCCCTCCACTTT.

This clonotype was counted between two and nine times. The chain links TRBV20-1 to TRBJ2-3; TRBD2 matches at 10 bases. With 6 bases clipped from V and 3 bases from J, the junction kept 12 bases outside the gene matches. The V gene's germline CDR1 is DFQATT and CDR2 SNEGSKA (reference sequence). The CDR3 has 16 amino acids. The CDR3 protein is CSAPSRASGSTDTQYF. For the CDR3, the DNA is TGCAGTGCCCCGAGCCGCGCTAGCGGGAGTACAGATACGCAGTATTTT.

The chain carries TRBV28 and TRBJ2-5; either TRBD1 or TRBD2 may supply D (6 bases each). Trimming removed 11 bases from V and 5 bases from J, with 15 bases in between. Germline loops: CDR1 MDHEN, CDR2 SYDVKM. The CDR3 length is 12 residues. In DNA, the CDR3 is TGTGCCTCCGCCCGGGGGCAGGAGACCCAGTACTTC. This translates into CASARGQETQYF.

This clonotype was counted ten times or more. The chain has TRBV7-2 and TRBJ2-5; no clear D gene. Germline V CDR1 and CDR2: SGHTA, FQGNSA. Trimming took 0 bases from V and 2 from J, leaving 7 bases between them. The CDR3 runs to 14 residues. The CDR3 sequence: CASSLAGRQETQYF. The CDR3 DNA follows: TGTGCCAGCAGCTTAGCGGGCCGACAAGAGACCCAGTACTTC.

CDR3 sequence reads: CASTTGNIQYF. The CDR3 coding sequence is TGTGCCAGCACAACAGGAAACATTCAGTACTTC. The chain links TRBV12-3 or TRBV12-4 to TRBJ2-4; possible D gene TRBD1, 5 bases. V lost 7 bases and J lost 6, with 7 bases in between. This CDR3 is 11 amino acids long.

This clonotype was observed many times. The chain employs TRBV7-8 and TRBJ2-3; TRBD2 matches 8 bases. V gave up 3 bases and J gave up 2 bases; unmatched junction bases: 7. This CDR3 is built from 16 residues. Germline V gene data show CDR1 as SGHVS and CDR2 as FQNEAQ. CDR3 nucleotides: TGTGCCAGCAGCTTCACTAGCGGATACCCCACAGATACGCAGTATTTT. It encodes CASSFTSGYPTDTQYF.

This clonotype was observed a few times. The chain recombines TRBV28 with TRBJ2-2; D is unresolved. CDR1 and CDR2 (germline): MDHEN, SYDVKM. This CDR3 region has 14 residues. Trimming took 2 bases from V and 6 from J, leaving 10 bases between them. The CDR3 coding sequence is TGTGCCAGCAGTTTACCGACACCTGCCGGGGAGCTGTTTTTT. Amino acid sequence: CASSLPTPAGELFF.

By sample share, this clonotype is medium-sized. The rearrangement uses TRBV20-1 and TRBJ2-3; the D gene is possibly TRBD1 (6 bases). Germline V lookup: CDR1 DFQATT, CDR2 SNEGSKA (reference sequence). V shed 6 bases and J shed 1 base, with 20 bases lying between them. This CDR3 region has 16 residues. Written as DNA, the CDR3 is TGCAGTGCCAGGATAGTTCAGGACAGTGGCACAGATACGCAGTATTTT. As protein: CSARIVQDSGTDTQYF.

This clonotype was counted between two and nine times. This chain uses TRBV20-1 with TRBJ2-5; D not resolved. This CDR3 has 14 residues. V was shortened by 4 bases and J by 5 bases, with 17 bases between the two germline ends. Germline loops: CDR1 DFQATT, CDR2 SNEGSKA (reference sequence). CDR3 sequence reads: CSATPLTTVETQYF. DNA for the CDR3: TGCAGTGCTACCCCCTTAACCACGGTGGAGACCCAGTACTTC.

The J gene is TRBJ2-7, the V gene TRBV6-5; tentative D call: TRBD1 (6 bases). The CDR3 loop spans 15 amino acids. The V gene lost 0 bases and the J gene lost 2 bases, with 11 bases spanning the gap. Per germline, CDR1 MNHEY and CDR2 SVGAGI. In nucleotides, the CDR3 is TGTGCCAGCAGTTACTCGGTGACAGGCCCCTACGAGCAGTACTTC. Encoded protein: CASSYSVTGPYEQYF.